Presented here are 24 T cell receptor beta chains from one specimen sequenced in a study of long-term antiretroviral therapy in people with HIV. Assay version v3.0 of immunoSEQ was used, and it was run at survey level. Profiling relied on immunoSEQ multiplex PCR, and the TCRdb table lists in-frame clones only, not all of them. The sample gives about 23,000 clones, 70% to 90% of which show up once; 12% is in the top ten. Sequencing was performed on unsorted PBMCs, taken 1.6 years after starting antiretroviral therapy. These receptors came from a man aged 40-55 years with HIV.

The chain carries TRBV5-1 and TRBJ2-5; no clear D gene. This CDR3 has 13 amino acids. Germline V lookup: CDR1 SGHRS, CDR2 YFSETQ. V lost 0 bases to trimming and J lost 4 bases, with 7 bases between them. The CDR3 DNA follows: TGCGCCAGCAGCTTGGCGGGCGGAGAGACCCAGTACTTC. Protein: CASSLAGGETQYF.

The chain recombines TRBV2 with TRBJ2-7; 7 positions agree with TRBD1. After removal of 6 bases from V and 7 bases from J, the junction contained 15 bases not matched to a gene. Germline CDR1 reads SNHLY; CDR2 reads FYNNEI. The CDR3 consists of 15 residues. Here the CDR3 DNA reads TGTGCCAGCAGCGACCGGTCATACAGGGGAGTAGAGCAGTACTTC. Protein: CASSDRSYRGVEQYF.

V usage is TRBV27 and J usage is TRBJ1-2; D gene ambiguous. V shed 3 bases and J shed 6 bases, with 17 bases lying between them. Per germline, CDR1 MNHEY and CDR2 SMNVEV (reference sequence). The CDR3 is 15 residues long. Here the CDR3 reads CASSFLPRSTNGYTF. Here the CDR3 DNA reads TGTGCCAGCAGTTTCTTACCCCGGTCGACTAATGGCTACACCTTC.

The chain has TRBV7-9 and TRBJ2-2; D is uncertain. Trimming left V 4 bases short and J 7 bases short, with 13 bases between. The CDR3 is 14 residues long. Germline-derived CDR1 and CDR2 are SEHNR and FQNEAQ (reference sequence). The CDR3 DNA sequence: TGTGCCAGCAGCTCGGACCTTTCTAACGGGGAGCTGTTTTTT. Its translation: CASSSDLSNGELFF.

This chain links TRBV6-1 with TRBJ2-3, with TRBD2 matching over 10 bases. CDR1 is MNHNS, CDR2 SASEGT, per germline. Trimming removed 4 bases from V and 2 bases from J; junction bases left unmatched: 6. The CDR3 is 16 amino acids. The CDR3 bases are TGTGCCAGCAGTGCTAAGCGGGGGGGGGTCACAGATACGCAGTATTTT. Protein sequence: CASSAKRGGVTDTQYF.

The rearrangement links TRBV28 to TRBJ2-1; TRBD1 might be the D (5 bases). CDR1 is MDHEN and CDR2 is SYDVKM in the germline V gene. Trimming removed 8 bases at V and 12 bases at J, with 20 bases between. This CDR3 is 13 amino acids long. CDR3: CASADSVVGVQFF. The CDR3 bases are TGTGCCAGCGCCGACAGCGTAGTTGGTGTGCAGTTCTTC.

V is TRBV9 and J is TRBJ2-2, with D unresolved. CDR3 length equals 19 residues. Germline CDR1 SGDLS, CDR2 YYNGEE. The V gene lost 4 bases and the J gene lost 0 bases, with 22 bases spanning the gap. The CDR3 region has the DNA TGTGCCAGCAGCCAAAACCCACAAATGACTGGTACGAACACCGGGGAGCTGTTTTTT. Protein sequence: CASSQNPQMTGTNTGELFF.

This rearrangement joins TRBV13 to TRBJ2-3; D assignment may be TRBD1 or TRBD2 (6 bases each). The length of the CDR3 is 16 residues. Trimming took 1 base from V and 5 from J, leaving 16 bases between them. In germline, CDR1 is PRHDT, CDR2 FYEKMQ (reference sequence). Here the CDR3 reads CASSLARRGMGDTQYF. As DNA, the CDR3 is TGTGCCAGCAGCTTAGCTAGGAGGGGGATGGGAGATACGCAGTATTTT.

The CDR3 region is CASRGTFWGPQHF. In nucleotides, the CDR3 is TGTGCCAGCAGAGGGACCTTTTGGGGGCCCCAGCATTTT. The V gene is TRBV6-6, the J gene TRBJ1-5, with a possible D match to TRBD1 (5 bases). Germline loops: CDR1 MNHNY, CDR2 SVGAGI (reference sequence). This CDR3 contains 13 residues. Trimming pared 6 bases from V and 9 bases from J, leaving 15 bases between.

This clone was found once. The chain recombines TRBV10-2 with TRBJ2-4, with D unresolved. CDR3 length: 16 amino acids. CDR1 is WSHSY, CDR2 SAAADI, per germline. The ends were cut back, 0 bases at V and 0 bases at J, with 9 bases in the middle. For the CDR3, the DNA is TGCGCCAGCAGTGAGTCTTGGGAACTAGCCAAAAACATTCAGTACTTC. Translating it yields CASSESWELAKNIQYF.

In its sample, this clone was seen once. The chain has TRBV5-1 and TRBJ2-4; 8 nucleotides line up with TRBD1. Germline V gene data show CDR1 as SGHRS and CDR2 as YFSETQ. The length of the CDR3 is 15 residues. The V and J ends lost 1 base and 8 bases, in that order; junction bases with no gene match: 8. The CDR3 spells CASSLRSDRVDIQYF. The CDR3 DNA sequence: TGCGCCAGCAGCTTGAGGTCGGACAGGGTGGACATTCAGTACTTC.

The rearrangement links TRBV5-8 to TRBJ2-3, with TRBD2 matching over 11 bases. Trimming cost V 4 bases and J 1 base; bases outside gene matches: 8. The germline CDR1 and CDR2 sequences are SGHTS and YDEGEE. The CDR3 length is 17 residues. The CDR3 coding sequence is TGTGCCAGCAGCAAAGGGACTAGCGGCTCTGGCACAGATACGCAGTATTTT. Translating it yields CASSKGTSGSGTDTQYF.

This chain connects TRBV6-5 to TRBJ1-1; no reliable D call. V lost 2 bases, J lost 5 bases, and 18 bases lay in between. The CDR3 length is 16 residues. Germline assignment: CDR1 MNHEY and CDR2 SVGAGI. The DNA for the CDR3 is TGTGCCAGCAGTTACGAGTTTGACGCGGCCTCTACTGAAGCTTTCTTT. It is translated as CASSYEFDAASTEAFF.

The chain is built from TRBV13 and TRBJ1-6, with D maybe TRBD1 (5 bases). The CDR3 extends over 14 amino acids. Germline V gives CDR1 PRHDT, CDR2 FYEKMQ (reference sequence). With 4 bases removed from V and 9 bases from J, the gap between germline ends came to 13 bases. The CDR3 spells CASSSGRGISPLHF. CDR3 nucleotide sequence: TGTGCCAGCAGCTCGGGACGTGGAATTTCACCCCTCCACTTT.

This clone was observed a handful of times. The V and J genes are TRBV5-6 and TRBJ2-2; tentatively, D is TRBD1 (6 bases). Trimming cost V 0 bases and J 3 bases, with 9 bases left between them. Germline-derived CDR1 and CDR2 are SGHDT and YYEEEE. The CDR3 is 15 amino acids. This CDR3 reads CASSLVQGDTGELFF. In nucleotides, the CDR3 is TGTGCCAGCAGCTTGGTACAGGGTGACACCGGGGAGCTGTTTTTT.

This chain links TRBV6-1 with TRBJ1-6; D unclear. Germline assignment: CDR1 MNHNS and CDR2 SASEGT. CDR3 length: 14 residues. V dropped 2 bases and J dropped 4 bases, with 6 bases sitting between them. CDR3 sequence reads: CASSERSYNSPLHF. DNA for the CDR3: TGTGCCAGCAGTGAAAGGTCTTATAATTCACCCCTCCACTTT.

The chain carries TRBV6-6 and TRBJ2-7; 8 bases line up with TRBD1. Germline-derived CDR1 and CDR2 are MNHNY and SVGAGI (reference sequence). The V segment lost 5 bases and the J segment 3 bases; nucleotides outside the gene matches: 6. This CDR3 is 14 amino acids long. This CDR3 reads CASSETGTGYEQYF. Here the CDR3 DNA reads TGTGCCAGCAGTGAGACCGGGACAGGCTACGAGCAGTACTTC.

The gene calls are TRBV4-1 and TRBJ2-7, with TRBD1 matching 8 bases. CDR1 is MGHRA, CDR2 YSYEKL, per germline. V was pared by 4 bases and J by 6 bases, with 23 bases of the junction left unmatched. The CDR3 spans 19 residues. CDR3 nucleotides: TGCGCCAGCAGCCCTCCAATGGGATCAAGCCAGGGGGCCCTCAGCGAGCAGTACTTC. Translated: CASSPPMGSSQGALSEQYF.

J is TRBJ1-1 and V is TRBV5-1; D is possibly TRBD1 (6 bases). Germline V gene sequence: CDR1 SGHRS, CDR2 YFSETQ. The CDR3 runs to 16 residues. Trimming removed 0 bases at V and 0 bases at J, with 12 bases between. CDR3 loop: CASSLAAGAMNTEAFF. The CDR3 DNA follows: TGCGCCAGCAGCTTGGCGGCAGGGGCCATGAACACTGAAGCTTTCTTT.

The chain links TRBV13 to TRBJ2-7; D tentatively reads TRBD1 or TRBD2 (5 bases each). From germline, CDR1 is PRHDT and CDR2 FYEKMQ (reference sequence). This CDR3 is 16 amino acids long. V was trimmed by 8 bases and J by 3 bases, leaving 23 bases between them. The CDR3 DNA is TGTGCCAGCGCCACGAGCCGGGGCACATTGAACTACGAGCAGTACTTC. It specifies CASATSRGTLNYEQYF.

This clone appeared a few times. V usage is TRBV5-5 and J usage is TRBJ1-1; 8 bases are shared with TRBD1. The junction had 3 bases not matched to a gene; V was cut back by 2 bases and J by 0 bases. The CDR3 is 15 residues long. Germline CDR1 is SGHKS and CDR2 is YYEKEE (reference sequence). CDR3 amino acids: CASSFGQGMNTEAFF. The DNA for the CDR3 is TGTGCCAGCAGCTTTGGACAGGGAATGAACACTGAAGCTTTCTTT. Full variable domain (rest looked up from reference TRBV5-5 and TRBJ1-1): DAGVTQSPTHLIKTRGQQVTLRCSPISGHKSVSWYQQVLGQGPQFIFQYYEKEERGRGNFPDRFSARQFPNYSSELNVNALLLGDSALYLCASSFGQGMNTEAFFGQGTRLTVV.

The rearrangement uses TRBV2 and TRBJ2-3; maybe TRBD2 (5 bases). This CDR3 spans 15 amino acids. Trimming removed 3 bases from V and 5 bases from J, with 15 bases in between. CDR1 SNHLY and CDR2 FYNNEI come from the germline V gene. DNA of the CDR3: TGTGCCAGCAGTGAGGGCCCCGGAGGTGGAGATACGCAGTATTTT. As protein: CASSEGPGGGDTQYF.

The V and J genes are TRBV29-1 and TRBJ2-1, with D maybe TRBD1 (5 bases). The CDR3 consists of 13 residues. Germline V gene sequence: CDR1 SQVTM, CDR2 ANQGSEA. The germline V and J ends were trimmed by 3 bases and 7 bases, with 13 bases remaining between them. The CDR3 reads CSVDSRRDNEQFF. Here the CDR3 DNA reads TGCAGCGTTGATAGTCGCAGGGATAATGAGCAGTTCTTC.

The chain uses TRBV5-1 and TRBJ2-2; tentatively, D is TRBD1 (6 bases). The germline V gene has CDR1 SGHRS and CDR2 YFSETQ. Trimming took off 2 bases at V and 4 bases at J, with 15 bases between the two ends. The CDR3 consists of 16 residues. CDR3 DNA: TGCGCCAGCAGCTTAACAACAGGGTCGGTCACCGGGGAGCTGTTTTTT. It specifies CASSLTTGSVTGELFF.